The clone carrying this TCR beta chain was counted a few times. The antigen remains unidentified. This entry belongs to a study of T-cell memory formation after mild COVID-19. The CDR3 totals 15 residues. V shed 3 bases, J shed 5 bases, and the junction held 8 bases outside the gene matches. CDR1 and CDR2 from the germline V gene are SGDLS and YYNGEE. Points from the study as a whole: A balance of CD4 and CD8 characterized clones contracting day 15 to 85, whereas later expanders leaned CD4+.

TCRdb ran MiXCR on the 5' RACE reads and lists one entry per CDR3 protein. The sample has 250,000 to 350,000 distinct CDR3 sequences, more than 15% seen once; the top ten hold roughly 22%. This clonotype was obtained from a man younger than 35 who had mild COVID-19 (a few samples of this study predate the infection). Cell type and time point are not known. The rearrangement joins TRBV9 to TRBJ1-5; 7 nucleotides align to TRBD1. Sequenced sample: PBMCs or a T cell subset sorted from them (not recorded which). CDR3 in amino acids: CASSAGQAPYQPQHF. CDR3 nucleotide sequence: TGTGCCAGCAGCGCCGGACAGGCGCCCTATCAGCCCCAGCATTTT.